The rows below give T cell receptor beta chains drawn from one sample of a study of blood T cell repertoires in COVID-19. The protocol was immunoSEQ multiplex PCR, while the TCRdb copy is restricted to in-frame clones and leaves out a portion. The table includes over 150,000 clones, over 70% detected once. Sequencing used peripheral blood. Receptors were obtained from a woman aged 55-69 years with acute or convalescent COVID-19. The CDR3 runs from the conserved cysteine through the conserved F or W. A D gene is named only where the DNA matches it firmly. Clone size is stated in some rows and not others, as once, few, many or a class when expanded.

size	V	D	J	length	CDR3	DNA
.	TRBV5-1	.	TRBJ2-3	15	CASSLAASLTDTQYF	TGCGCCAGCAGCTTGGCGGCTAGCCTCACAGATACGCAGTATTTT
.	TRBV9	TRBD1	TRBJ2-3	16	CASSAAGTGGTDTQYF	TGTGCCAGCAGCGCCGCCGGGACAGGAGGCACAGATACGCAGTATTTT
many	TRBV28	.	TRBJ1-5	17	CASSLPNRVRSNQPQHF	TGTGCCAGCAGTTTACCCAACAGGGTAAGGAGCAATCAGCCCCAGCATTTT
.	TRBV6-5	.	TRBJ2-2	14	CASLGQSNTGELFF	TGTGCCAGCCTTGGACAGTCGAACACCGGGGAGCTGTTTTTT
.	TRBV4-2	TRBD2	TRBJ2-3	18	CASSQGRLAGGPADTQYF	TGTGCCAGCAGCCAAGGCCGACTAGCGGGGGGGCCTGCAGATACGCAGTATTTT
once	TRBV7-8	TRBD1	TRBJ1-2	15	CASSLSPGQLYGYTF	TGTGCCAGCAGCTTATCCCCGGGACAGCTTTATGGCTACACCTTC
few	TRBV4-3	.	TRBJ2-5	18	CASSQAKLRGVGEETQYF	TGCGCCAGCAGCCAAGCAAAGCTCAGGGGTGTGGGCGAAGAGACCCAGTACTTC
.	TRBV5-1	.	TRBJ1-3	16	CASSSMGENSGNTIYF	TGCGCCAGCAGCTCGATGGGAGAAAACTCTGGAAACACCATATATTTT
.	TRBV28	.	TRBJ1-6	12	CASSLRGRGLHF	TGTGCCAGCAGTTTACGGGGCAGGGGCCTCCACTTT
.	TRBV18	TRBD1	TRBJ2-5	14	CASSPYDRGETQYF	TGTGCCAGCTCACCGTACGACAGGGGGGAGACCCAGTACTTC
.	TRBV4-3	.	TRBJ1-1	16	CASSPTQLGGLTEAFF	TGCGCCAGCAGCCCAACCCAACTGGGGGGACTCACTGAAGCTTTCTTT
once	TRBV28	.	TRBJ1-1	15	CASSPAGGANTEAFF	TGTGCCAGCAGTCCGGCCGGAGGGGCGAACACTGAAGCTTTCTTT
.	TRBV7-8	.	TRBJ1-2	18	CASSLGRPGDDPNYGYTF	TGTGCCAGCAGCTTAGGTCGCCCAGGGGACGATCCTAACTATGGCTACACCTTC
once	TRBV19	TRBD2	TRBJ2-7	16	CASSPSSGLAALEQYF	TGTGCCAGTAGTCCCAGCAGCGGACTAGCGGCCCTCGAGCAGTACTTC
.	TRBV6-2/TRBV6-3	.	TRBJ1-6	16	CASSFSGSSYNSPLHF	TGTGCCAGCAGTTTTTCGGGGAGCTCCTATAATTCACCCCTCCACTTT
.	TRBV27	.	TRBJ2-7	13	CATSLQDGYEQYF	TGTGCCACCTCTTTACAGGACGGCTACGAGCAGTACTTC
.	TRBV18	.	TRBJ1-2	16	CASSPYGTGPNYGYTF	TGTGCCAGCTCACCATATGGTACAGGGCCTAACTATGGCTACACCTTC
.	TRBV4-2	TRBD1	TRBJ2-7	15	CASSPGTGGYYEQYF	TGTGCCAGCAGCCCCGGGACAGGGGGCTACTACGAGCAGTACTTC
.	TRBV27	.	TRBJ1-1	18	CASSPNSPRGGLSTEAFF	TGTGCCAGCAGTCCGAATTCCCCCCGTGGCGGGCTGAGCACTGAAGCTTTCTTT
.	TRBV27	TRBD1	TRBJ2-2	16	CASRKTRQGGTGELFF	TGTGCCAGCAGAAAAACCCGACAGGGCGGCACCGGGGAGCTGTTTTTT
.	TRBV4-2	.	TRBJ1-5	14	CASSQDRGSQPQHF	TGTGCCAGCAGCCAAGATCGGGGGAGTCAGCCCCAGCATTTT
.	TRBV5-1	.	TRBJ2-1	13	CASRRSGGDEQFF	TGCGCCAGCAGGAGGAGCGGCGGGGATGAGCAGTTCTTC
.	TRBV4-1	TRBD2	TRBJ2-5	18	CASSQDRLAGALGETQYF	TGCGCCAGCAGCCAAGACAGACTAGCGGGGGCCCTGGGGGAGACCCAGTACTTC
few	TRBV19	.	TRBJ1-3	13	CATSTGGGNTIYF	TGTGCCACCTCGACGGGAGGTGGAAACACCATATATTTT
.	TRBV7-9	.	TRBJ1-6	15	CASSFHFGNNSPLHF	TGTGCCAGCAGCTTTCATTTCGGGAACAATTCACCCCTCCACTTT
few	TRBV2	.	TRBJ2-5	13	CASTTGRRETQYF	TGTGCCAGCACGACAGGGAGGCGGGAGACCCAGTACTTC
.	TRBV5-1	TRBD2	TRBJ2-1	13	CASSSGGYNEQFF	TGCGCCAGCAGCTCCGGGGGGTACAATGAGCAGTTCTTC
.	TRBV6-2/TRBV6-3	.	TRBJ2-6	16	CASSYSRSPGANVLTF	TGTGCCAGCAGTTACTCGCGTTCCCCCGGGGCCAACGTCCTGACTTTC
.	TRBV5-1	.	TRBJ1-1	16	CASSSQGLTLNTEAFF	TGCGCCAGCAGCTCCCAGGGGCTTACCCTGAACACTGAAGCTTTCTTT
.	TRBV18	TRBD2	TRBJ2-1	15	CASSLAGGPDNEQFF	TGTGCCAGCTCACTAGCGGGGGGGCCAGACAATGAGCAGTTCTTC
.	TRBV5-1	.	TRBJ2-6	15	CASSSGVSGANVLTF	TGCGCCAGCAGCTCAGGGGTATCTGGGGCCAACGTCCTGACTTTC
.	TRBV5-4	.	TRBJ1-2	12	CASSSDSYVYTF	TGTGCCAGCAGTTCCGACAGCTATGTCTACACCTTC
.	TRBV19	.	TRBJ1-5	16	CASSRQGSNSNQPQHF	TGTGCCAGTAGTAGGCAGGGGTCTAATAGCAATCAGCCCCAGCATTTT
.	TRBV4-1	.	TRBJ1-6	17	CASSQDPTAVRHSPLHF	TGCGCCAGCAGCCAAGACCCCACTGCGGTCCGTCATTCACCCCTCCACTTT
.	TRBV4-3	TRBD2	TRBJ2-1	13	CASNDGEGREQFF	TGCGCCAGCAACGACGGGGAGGGGCGTGAGCAGTTCTTC
.	TRBV7-9	TRBD1	TRBJ1-5	17	CASSPAGTGYSNQPQHF	TGTGCCAGCAGCCCCGCCGGGACAGGGTATAGCAATCAGCCCCAGCATTTT
.	TRBV28	TRBD2	TRBJ2-2	16	CASNPSGGGYTGELFF	TGTGCCAGCAACCCTAGCGGGGGCGGCTACACCGGGGAGCTGTTTTTT
.	TRBV12-3/TRBV12-4	.	TRBJ1-2	11	CASRGRVGYTF	TGTGCCAGCAGAGGCAGGGTTGGCTACACCTTC
.	TRBV9	.	TRBJ2-3	16	CASSAGGLGGTDTQYF	TGTGCCAGCAGCGCCGGTGGGCTAGGGGGCACAGATACGCAGTATTTT
.	TRBV12-5	.	TRBJ2-7	13	CASGLGREYEQYF	TGTGCTAGTGGTTTGGGCAGGGAATACGAGCAGTACTTC
.	TRBV6-5	.	TRBJ1-3	15	CASRGGSGTGNTIYF	TGTGCCAGCAGGGGGGGTTCAGGGACCGGAAACACCATATATTTT
.	TRBV5-1	.	TRBJ2-2	16	CASSLDPGQNTGELFF	TGCGCCAGCAGCTTGGACCCGGGACAGAACACCGGGGAGCTGTTTTTT
once	TRBV4-3	TRBD1	TRBJ1-4	17	CASSQLGTGATNEKLFF	TGCGCCAGCAGCCAGTTGGGGACAGGGGCAACTAATGAAAAACTGTTTTTT
.	TRBV5-4	TRBD1	TRBJ2-3	15	CASSLGQGGTDTQYF	TGTGCCAGCAGCTTGGGGCAGGGGGGCACAGATACGCAGTATTTT
once	TRBV4-3	TRBD1	TRBJ2-2	18	CASSQAEQGYGNTGELFF	TGCGCCAGCAGCCAAGCCGAACAGGGGTACGGGAACACCGGGGAGCTGTTTTTT
.	TRBV23-1	TRBD1	TRBJ1-4	16	CASSQSFNRGLEKLFF	TGCGCCAGCAGTCAATCGTTCAACAGGGGGCTGGAAAAACTGTTTTTT
.	TRBV20-1	.	TRBJ1-5	12	CSASSGDQPQHF	TGCAGTGCTAGTTCCGGGGATCAGCCCCAGCATTTT
.	TRBV30	.	TRBJ1-5	14	CAWSATGFRQPQHF	TGTGCCTGGAGTGCAACAGGGTTCCGTCAGCCCCAGCATTTT
.	TRBV7-9	TRBD1	TRBJ1-2	16	CASSLARQGVGYGYTF	TGTGCCAGCAGCTTAGCCCGACAGGGAGTGGGCTATGGCTACACCTTC
.	TRBV15	TRBD2	TRBJ2-7	14	CATSRDRLAAEQYF	TGTGCCACCAGCAGAGATAGACTAGCGGCCGAGCAGTACTTC
.	TRBV9	.	TRBJ1-2	13	CASSVDSNYGYTF	TGTGCCAGCAGCGTGGACAGTAACTATGGCTACACCTTC
.	TRBV7-9	.	TRBJ1-4	15	CASSLRGDTSEKLFF	TGTGCCAGCAGCCTAAGAGGGGACACAAGCGAAAAACTGTTTTTT
.	TRBV29-1	.	TRBJ2-7	13	CSFRDTSSYEQYF	TGCAGCTTCCGGGACACGAGCTCCTACGAGCAGTACTTC
.	TRBV6-2/TRBV6-3	TRBD1	TRBJ1-1	15	CASSPGQGYNTEAFF	TGTGCCAGCAGTCCGGGACAGGGGTATAACACTGAAGCTTTCTTT
.	TRBV10-3	.	TRBJ1-5	14	CAISELGGRQPQHF	TGTGCCATCAGTGAATTGGGGGGAAGGCAGCCCCAGCATTTT